Each of the 30 T cell receptor beta chains below was sequenced from the same sample in a study of cytomegalovirus exposure and HLA in healthy donors. The PCR used 60 Vbeta and 13 Jbeta primers. Sequencing was performed with immunoSEQ multiplex PCR; in TCRdb, only in-frame clones are kept and a portion is missing. This table has around 130,000 clones, about 85% appearing once. The specimen sequenced was PBMCs. Every receptor here comes from a young woman in good health and CMV-seropositive.

The chain is built from TRBV9 and TRBJ1-2, with D possibly TRBD1 on 6 matching bases. Deletions cut 3 bases from V and 4 bases from J, with 13 bases between. This CDR3 has 14 amino acids. CDR1 is SGDLS and CDR2 is YYNGEE in the germline V gene. The chain's CDR3 is CASSAPGHPYGYTF. The CDR3 coding sequence is TGTGCCAGCAGCGCCCCGGGACACCCCTATGGCTACACCTTC.

This chain connects TRBV30 to TRBJ1-1; D remains unclear. V was clipped by 3 bases and J by 11 bases, with 13 bases between them. Germline CDR1 and CDR2: GTSNPN and SVGIG (reference sequence). The CDR3 extends over 11 amino acids. DNA for the CDR3: TGTGCCTGGAGGATTAATAAGGAGGCTTTCTTT. This translates into CAWRINKEAFF.

The chain carries TRBV6-5 and TRBJ1-2, with TRBD1 matching over 7 bases. The CDR3 extends over 15 amino acids. Germline V CDR1 and CDR2: MNHEY, SVGAGI. The V segment lost 4 bases and the J segment 2 bases; nucleotides outside the gene matches: 7. The DNA for the CDR3 is TGTGCCAGCAGTTTCGCGGGACAGACAAACTATGGCTACACCTTC. Its protein product is CASSFAGQTNYGYTF.

Here the CDR3 DNA reads TGTGCCAGCACCCTGGACAGGCGGGGATCCTACGAGCAGTACTTC. Protein: CASTLDRRGSYEQYF. This rearrangement joins TRBV27 to TRBJ2-5, with D possibly being TRBD1 (7 bases). The J call is doubtful: the DNA matches TRBJ2-7 better. The CDR3 runs to 15 residues. Germline CDR1 and CDR2: MNHEY and SMNVEV (reference sequence).

The chain's CDR3 is CASSDPGQGGKSPLHF. In DNA form, the CDR3 reads TGTGCCAGCAGTGACCCGGGACAGGGAGGGAAATCACCCCTCCACTTT. The J gene is TRBJ1-6, the V gene TRBV25-1; TRBD1 agrees at 9 bases. CDR3 length: 16 residues. Unmatched junction bases numbered 10, after V lost 3 bases and J lost 10 bases. Germline lookup yields CDR1 MGHDK and CDR2 SYGVNS.

The CDR3 bases are TGTGCCAGCAGCTTTCCGCAGGGCACCACTGAAGCTTTCTTT. Translation gives CASSFPQGTTEAFF. The chain joins TRBV11-2 to TRBJ1-1, with D perhaps TRBD1 (5 bases). Trimming cost V 3 bases and J 4 bases, with 12 bases left between them. The CDR3 loop spans 14 amino acids. The germline gives CDR1 SGHAT, CDR2 FQNNGV.

This clone has only a few counts. The chain recombines TRBV29-1 with TRBJ1-1; 9 nucleotides match TRBD1. The CDR3 has 13 residues. V was pared by 6 bases and J by 0 bases, with 2 bases of the junction left unmatched. Looked up from germline, CDR1 is SQVTM and CDR2 is ANQGSEA. CDR3: CSVGQGLNTEAFF. The CDR3 bases are TGCAGCGTCGGACAGGGGCTGAACACTGAAGCTTTCTTT.

The table lists this clone with a few counts. The chain combines TRBV4-1 with TRBJ1-2; a weak D match, TRBD1 (6 bases). V lost 3 bases to trimming and J lost 3 bases, with 11 bases between them. CDR1 MGHRA and CDR2 YSYEKL come from the germline V gene. CDR3 length: 14 amino acids. CDR3 sequence (DNA): TGCGCCAGCAGCCAGGACGGACAGTACTATGGCTACACCTTC. Translated: CASSQDGQYYGYTF.

V gene TRBV11-1 combines with J gene TRBJ2-1; 11 nucleotides agree with TRBD2. Germline CDR1 and CDR2: SGHAT and FQDESV (reference sequence). Unmatched junction bases numbered 2, after V lost 5 bases and J lost 5 bases. The CDR3 loop spans 14 amino acids. CDR3 loop: CASSPGLADNEQFF. CDR3 bases: TGTGCCAGCAGCCCGGGACTAGCGGACAATGAGCAGTTCTTC. Full variable domain (remainder filled in from reference TRBV11-1 and TRBJ2-1): EAEVAQSPRYKITEKSQAVAFWCDPISGHATLYWYRQILGQGPELLVQFQDESVVDDSQLPKDRFSAERLKGVDSTLKIQPAELGDSAMYLCASSPGLADNEQFFGPGTRLTVL.

The chain joins TRBV6-5 to TRBJ1-4, with 9 bases matching TRBD1. This CDR3 region has 16 residues. V was pared by 2 bases and J by 7 bases, with 8 bases of the junction left unmatched. Germline V gene sequence: CDR1 MNHEY, CDR2 SVGAGI. DNA for the CDR3: TGTGCCAGCAGTTACATTCCGGGACAGGGAGGTGAAAAACTGTTTTTT. Translated, it gives CASSYIPGQGGEKLFF.

The V and J genes are TRBV5-8 and TRBJ2-1, with D uncertain. The CDR3 runs 12 residues. Germline CDR1 and CDR2: SGHTS and YDEGEE. Trimming removed 0 bases from V and 6 bases from J, with 4 bases in between. The CDR3: CASSLGGNEQFF. The CDR3 DNA follows: TGTGCCAGCAGCTTGGGAGGCAATGAGCAGTTCTTC.

The CDR3 region is CASSDGGVASPDTQYF. The CDR3 DNA reads TGTGCCAGCAGTGACGGGGGGGTGGCCTCCCCAGATACGCAGTATTTT. This chain links TRBV6-1 with TRBJ2-3, with 8 bases fitting TRBD2. Germline V lookup: CDR1 MNHNS, CDR2 SASEGT. The length of the CDR3 is 16 residues. V gave up 3 bases and J gave up 4 bases; unmatched junction bases: 9.

This chain links TRBV2 with TRBJ1-4, with 8 positions matching TRBD1. The CDR3 has 15 residues. V lost 6 bases to trimming and J lost 6 bases; unmatched junction nucleotides: 9. Germline CDR1 reads SNHLY; CDR2 reads FYNNEI. CDR3 protein: CASRPDRGWDEKLFF. The CDR3 nucleotides are TGTGCCAGCAGACCCGACAGGGGCTGGGATGAAAAACTGTTTTTT.

V usage is TRBV18 and J usage is TRBJ2-2, with 8 bases aligning to TRBD2. The CDR3 loop spans 17 amino acids. In germline, CDR1 is KGHSH, CDR2 LQKENI. With 3 bases clipped from V and 2 bases from J, the junction kept 8 bases outside the gene matches. Here the CDR3 DNA reads TGTGCCAGCTCACCTCTGGAGAGCGGGGGCAACACCGGGGAGCTGTTTTTT. Its protein product is CASSPLESGGNTGELFF.

The chain joins TRBV6-1 to TRBJ2-7; 10 nucleotides match TRBD2. There are 15 residues in the CDR3. CDR1 and CDR2 from the germline V gene are MNHNS and SASEGT. Trimming cost V 6 bases and J 4 bases; bases outside gene matches: 9. For the CDR3, the DNA is TGTGCCAGCAGCCTTCTAGCGGGAGTAGAATACGAGCAGTACTTC. Translated, it gives CASSLLAGVEYEQYF.

The V and J genes are TRBV5-4 and TRBJ1-2; 8 nucleotides align to TRBD1. From germline, CDR1 is SGHNT and CDR2 YYREEE (reference sequence). The CDR3 extends over 18 amino acids. Trimming took 0 bases from V and 7 from J; bases not matched to a gene: 17. As DNA, the CDR3 is TGTGCCAGCAGCTTGGAGAGTTGGCCAGGGGGCACAAGGACTGGCTACACCTTC. Translation gives CASSLESWPGGTRTGYTF.

The chain carries TRBV29-1 and TRBJ1-1, with unresolved D. The CDR3 consists of 15 residues. CDR1 and CDR2 from the germline V gene are SQVTM and ANQGSEA. V lost 3 bases and J lost 4, with 18 bases in between. The CDR3 DNA reads TGCAGCGTTGAGTCGCTTCGGGGAGGGATCACTGAAGCTTTCTTT. It translates to CSVESLRGGITEAFF.

The CDR3 nucleotides are TGTGCCACGGTCGACAGTTCCTTCAATCAGCCCCAGCATTTT. Residues: CATVDSSFNQPQHF. The V call is TRBV19, the J call TRBJ1-5; D might be TRBD1 (5 bases). The CDR3 loop spans 14 amino acids. CDR1 and CDR2 from the germline V gene are LNHDA and SQIVND (reference sequence). V was clipped by 10 bases and J by 3 bases, with 16 bases between them.

J is TRBJ2-4 and V is TRBV5-1; the D gene is possibly TRBD2 (6 bases). The CDR3 contains 14 residues. V lost 0 bases and J lost 5, with 9 bases in between. The germline CDR1 and CDR2 sequences are SGHRS and YFSETQ. CDR3 in amino acids: CASSLVPGENIQYF. CDR3 nucleotides: TGCGCCAGCAGCTTGGTGCCGGGAGAAAACATTCAGTACTTC.

The chain uses TRBV19 and TRBJ2-1; D not certain. This CDR3 comprises 13 residues. V was cut by 10 bases and J by 0 bases, with 10 bases left in between. Per germline, CDR1 LNHDA and CDR2 SQIVND (reference sequence). CDR3 in amino acids: CATADFSYNEQFF. DNA for the CDR3: TGTGCCACCGCGGATTTCTCCTACAATGAGCAGTTCTTC. The full variable domain, its missing parts supplied by reference TRBV19 and TRBJ2-1, is DGGITQSPKYLFRKEGQNVTLSCEQNLNHDAMYWYRQDPGQGLRLIYYSQIVNDFQKGDIAEGYSVSREKKESFPLTVTSAQKNPTAFYLCATADFSYNEQFFGPGTRLTVL.

The gene calls are TRBV6-5 and TRBJ1-1; 8 positions match TRBD1. CDR1 is MNHEY and CDR2 is SVGAGI in the germline V gene. The CDR3 consists of 15 residues. V lost 4 bases to trimming and J lost 1 base; unmatched junction nucleotides: 5. For the CDR3, the DNA is TGTGCCAGCAGTTTCACGACAGGGGCGAACACTGAAGCTTTCTTT. Its protein is CASSFTTGANTEAFF.

The chain uses TRBV27 and TRBJ2-5; 11 bases line up with TRBD1. The J segment lost 1 base and the V segment lost 6 bases, leaving 10 bases of the junction unmatched. CDR1 MNHEY and CDR2 SMNVEV come from the germline V gene (reference sequence). There are 17 residues in the CDR3. The CDR3, as DNA: TGTGCCAGCAGGGAAGGACAGGGGGCCCTAACCCAAGAGACCCAGTACTTC. It codes for CASREGQGALTQETQYF.

The chain employs TRBV27 and TRBJ2-1, with 12 bases matching TRBD2. The CDR3 is 17 amino acids. After removal of 5 bases from V and 0 bases from J, the junction contained 5 bases not matched to a gene. Germline assignment: CDR1 MNHEY and CDR2 SMNVEV (reference sequence). The CDR3 is CASSPGLAGTSYNEQFF. The CDR3 bases are TGTGCCAGCAGTCCCGGACTAGCGGGGACCTCCTACAATGAGCAGTTCTTC.

This clone was detected only once. This rearrangement joins TRBV5-1 to TRBJ2-3; no firm D call. Trimming left V 0 bases short and J 4 bases short, with 6 bases between. This CDR3 has 13 amino acids. Germline lookup yields CDR1 SGHRS and CDR2 YFSETQ. The CDR3, as DNA: TGCGCCAGCAGCTTGGGTCAGGCAGATACGCAGTATTTT. Its translation: CASSLGQADTQYF.

V gene TRBV6-6 combines with J gene TRBJ1-1; 8 nucleotides line up with TRBD1. In germline, CDR1 is MNHNY, CDR2 SVGAGI (reference sequence). V lost 5 bases, J lost 6 bases, and 8 bases stayed unmatched. The CDR3 loop spans 14 amino acids. DNA for the CDR3: TGTGCCAGCAGTATCAGGGGGCAAGCCCCTGAAGCTTTCTTT. Residues: CASSIRGQAPEAFF.

This chain's CDR3 is CASSLELAGAYRGETQYF. Written as DNA, the CDR3 is TGCGCCAGCAGCTTGGAACTAGCGGGGGCCTATAGGGGGGAGACCCAGTACTTC. The chain carries TRBV5-1 and TRBJ2-5, with TRBD2 matching over 11 bases. The germline gives CDR1 SGHRS, CDR2 YFSETQ. V lost 0 bases to trimming and J lost 5 bases; unmatched junction nucleotides: 12. This CDR3 is 18 amino acids long.

In this sample, this clone turned up a few times. Only one base separates this from a far larger clonotype, so it likely reflects a read error. The chain links TRBV7-9 to TRBJ1-2; TRBD1 agrees at 7 bases. The CDR3 is 12 residues long. CDR1 SEHNR and CDR2 FQNEAQ come from the germline V gene (reference sequence). DNA for the CDR3: TGTTCCAGCAGCGATGCAGACAGGGACTACACCTTC. Amino acid sequence: CSSSDADRDYTF.

This chain links TRBV6-5 with TRBJ2-5, with D possibly TRBD1 on 6 matching bases. With 6 bases removed from V and 9 bases from J, the gap between germline ends came to 11 bases. The CDR3 covers 11 residues. The V gene's germline CDR1 is MNHEY and CDR2 SVGAGI. Here the CDR3 DNA reads TGTGCCAGCAGGACTGGACAGTCCCAGTACTTC. It translates to CASRTGQSQYF.

Note on this clone: The junction does not match germline at one end; this may be a read error. The J gene is TRBJ2-5, the V gene TRBV7-9; D is unresolved. The V gene's germline CDR1 is SEHNR and CDR2 FQNEAQ (reference sequence). The CDR3 spans 11 residues. The DNA for the CDR3 is TGTTCCAGCAGCCCTCTGGAGACCCAGTACTTC. Amino acid sequence: CSSSPLETQYF.

The CDR3, as DNA: TGTGCCAGCAGGAGGGACAGGCAGATTTCTAACTATGGCTACACCTTC. This codes for CASRRDRQISNYGYTF. The rearrangement joins TRBV2 to TRBJ1-2; 8 bases align to TRBD1. V lost 6 bases, J lost 0 bases, and 9 bases stayed unmatched. The germline V gene encodes CDR1 SNHLY and CDR2 FYNNEI. The CDR3 length is 16 residues.